The 26 T cell receptor beta chains listed next were all sequenced from one sample in a study of response to subunit inactivated influenza vaccine (dated by TCRdb to the late 2010s). Preparation of the library involved RT-PCR. For sequencing, an Illumina HiSeq 2500 was employed. TCRdb cleaned the public reads at Q25 with fastp, built clones with MiXCR and kept in-frame beta chains. A single entry per CDR3 protein holds the most common genes and DNA from its merged rows. For this sample there are 400,000 to 550,000 distinct CDR3 sequences; around 25% appear just once. The ten largest clonotypes hold 1.5% to 2% of the sample. Specimen: CD4+ T cells sorted from PBMCs, collected roughly 5 days after vaccination. These receptors came from a man aged 50-59 years who received an inactivated influenza vaccine. Donor details come from another sample of the same person, matched by shared clones.

The CDR3 DNA reads TGTGCCAGCAGTACGGGACAGGGAATAAAGGACACTGAAGCTTTCTTT. Protein sequence: CASSTGQGIKDTEAFF. The chain employs TRBV12-3 or TRBV12-4 and TRBJ1-1; 9 nucleotides agree with TRBD1. V was clipped by 5 bases and J by 3 bases; unmatched bases: 10. This CDR3 region has 16 residues.

The chain links TRBV2 to TRBJ1-1; a possible D gene is TRBD1 (5 bases). CDR1 is SNHLY, CDR2 FYNNEI, per germline. The CDR3 loop spans 12 amino acids. V was trimmed by 7 bases and J by 7 bases, leaving 13 bases between them. CDR3 sequence: CASTELRGEAFF. The DNA of the CDR3 is TGTGCCAGCACCGAGCTTAGGGGTGAAGCTTTCTTT. The entire variable domain, with the rest obtained from reference TRBV2 and TRBJ1-1, is as follows: EPEVTQTPSHQVTQMGQEVILRCVPISNHLYFYWYRQILGQKVEFLVSFYNNEISEKSEIFDDQFSVERPDGSNFTLKIRSTKLEDSAMYFCASTELRGEAFFGQGTRLTVV.

The chain recombines TRBV5-1 with TRBJ2-5; possible D gene TRBD1, 5 bases. The CDR3 loop spans 16 amino acids. Deletions cut 0 bases from V and 1 base from J, with 13 bases between. Germline V gives CDR1 SGHRS, CDR2 YFSETQ. The CDR3 loop is CASSLGPSGSQETQYF. The DNA for the CDR3 is TGCGCCAGCAGCTTGGGGCCCTCAGGGTCCCAAGAGACCCAGTACTTC.

The genes are TRBV10-3 and TRBJ2-3, with D perhaps TRBD1 (6 bases). Germline CDR1 and CDR2: ENHRY and SYGVKD. V dropped 6 bases and J dropped 3 bases, with 10 bases sitting between them. This CDR3 comprises 13 residues. The CDR3 bases are TGTGCCATCAGAACAGGGTTGACAGATACGCAGTATTTT. Its translation is CAIRTGLTDTQYF.

J is TRBJ1-5 and V is TRBV7-2; 8 positions match TRBD1. Trimming took 4 bases from V and 3 from J; bases not matched to a gene: 5. From germline, CDR1 is SGHTA and CDR2 FQGNSA. The CDR3 sequence is 15 residues long. The CDR3, as DNA: TGTGCCAGCAGCTCGACAGGGGAGGTCAATCAGCCCCAGCATTTT. As protein: CASSSTGEVNQPQHF. Full variable domain (outside the CDR3, taken from reference TRBV7-2 and TRBJ1-5): GAGVSQSPSNKVTEKGKDVELRCDPISGHTALYWYRQSLGQGLEFLIYFQGNSAPDKSGLPSDRFSAERTGGSVSTLTIQRTQQEDSAVYLCASSSTGEVNQPQHFGDGTRLSIL.

This clonotype showed up just a few times. The V call is TRBV20-1, the J call TRBJ2-7; 10 bases agree with TRBD1. Unmatched junction bases numbered 5, after V lost 0 bases and J lost 6 bases. This CDR3 has 14 residues. Germline V lookup: CDR1 DFQATT, CDR2 SNEGSKA (reference sequence). In DNA, the CDR3 is TGCAGTGCTAGAGACGCCGGGACAGGGGTCGAGCAGTACTTC. This encodes CSARDAGTGVEQYF.

The rearrangement joins TRBV12-5 to TRBJ1-1; TRBD1 aligns across 12 bases. V dropped 4 bases and J dropped 1; count of bases not matched to a gene: 1. This CDR3 has 15 amino acids. Germline CDR1 reads LGHNT; CDR2 reads FRNRAP. CDR3 sequence reads: CASGSGQGANTEAFF. The CDR3, as DNA: TGTGCTAGTGGTTCGGGACAGGGGGCGAACACTGAAGCTTTCTTT.

This clonotype was detected only a few times. The chain joins TRBV20-1 to TRBJ2-2; D is unclear. Germline V CDR1 and CDR2: DFQATT, SNEGSKA (reference sequence). The CDR3 spans 13 residues. Trimming stripped 3 bases from V and 5 bases from J, with 10 bases between. The CDR3, as DNA: TGCAGTGCTAGTGGCAGGTTTACCGGGGAGCTGTTTTTT. Protein: CSASGRFTGELFF.

The chain links TRBV7-2 to TRBJ2-2, with 9 nucleotides matching TRBD1. The CDR3 length is 14 residues. Germline V lookup: CDR1 SGHTA, CDR2 FQGNSA. V lost 6 bases and J lost 4; bases outside the gene matches: 3. The CDR3 region is CASRRTGATGELFF. The CDR3 DNA reads TGTGCCAGCAGACGGACAGGGGCCACCGGGGAGCTGTTTTTT.

V is TRBV10-3 and J is TRBJ2-7; 8 bases match TRBD2. The length of the CDR3 is 13 residues. After removal of 7 bases from V and 6 bases from J, the junction contained 8 bases not matched to a gene. The germline V gene encodes CDR1 ENHRY and CDR2 SYGVKD. CDR3 loop: CAITSGLVGEQYF. In DNA, the CDR3 is TGTGCCATCACCTCGGGACTAGTGGGCGAGCAGTACTTC.

This clonotype was detected a few times. The chain recombines TRBV11-3 with TRBJ2-4; 10 bases are a match to TRBD2. Germline values: CDR1 SGHNT, CDR2 YENEEA. After removal of 3 bases from V and 7 bases from J, the junction contained 3 bases not matched to a gene. The CDR3 is 14 residues long. The CDR3 coding sequence is TGTGCCAGCAGCTTGGGACTAGCGAATAACATTCAGTACTTC. Protein: CASSLGLANNIQYF.

This clonotype has only one observation. A much larger clone differs by one base, so this may be a read error. The chain employs TRBV12-3 or TRBV12-4 and TRBJ2-1; 8 nucleotides agree with TRBD2. This CDR3 contains 17 residues. J was trimmed by 8 bases and V by 2 bases; bases with no gene match: 14. The CDR3 region has the DNA TGTGCCAGCAGTTTATCTGGACTAGCAATTGGGGGCGATGAGCAGTTCTTC. The encoded protein is CASSLSGLAIGGDEQFF.

This rearrangement joins TRBV20-1 to TRBJ2-1, with D maybe TRBD2 (6 bases). Trimming cost V 3 bases and J 5 bases, with 20 bases left between them. Germline CDR1 is DFQATT and CDR2 is SNEGSKA (reference sequence). The CDR3 extends over 16 amino acids. In DNA, the CDR3 is TGCAGTGCTAGTGATTTGAGATATGGGGGGAACAATGAGCAGTTCTTC. Translation: CSASDLRYGGNNEQFF.

Only a few counts were recorded for this clonotype. The chain links TRBV18 to TRBJ2-5; D not resolved. This CDR3 contains 14 residues. V was cut by 6 bases and J by 0 bases, with 11 bases left in between. Germline V gene lookup returns CDR1 KGHSH and CDR2 LQKENI. The CDR3 coding sequence is TGTGCCAGCTCCCCCGGGTTGGACCAAGAGACCCAGTACTTC. As protein: CASSPGLDQETQYF.

The chain combines TRBV6-5 with TRBJ2-7; D is perhaps TRBD1 (6 bases). V gave up 0 bases and J gave up 3 bases, with 18 bases separating them. The germline V gene has CDR1 MNHEY and CDR2 SVGAGI. The CDR3 is 17 amino acids. CDR3 protein: CASSYSKYWDTDYEQYF. CDR3 nucleotides: TGTGCCAGCAGTTACTCGAAGTATTGGGACACAGACTACGAGCAGTACTTC.

This clonotype was found a few times. The chain carries TRBV20-1 and TRBJ2-3, with 7 bases lining up with TRBD1. Trimming removed 4 bases from V and 0 bases from J; junction bases left unmatched: 7. Germline CDR1 is DFQATT and CDR2 is SNEGSKA (reference sequence). The CDR3 consists of 15 residues. CDR3 DNA sequence: TGCAGTGCTAAGATGGGGACAGCTAGCACAGATACGCAGTATTTT. It translates to CSAKMGTASTDTQYF.

This clonotype was seen only a few times. V usage is TRBV5-1 and J usage is TRBJ2-3; 8 bases agree with TRBD1. The CDR3 runs 14 residues. V gave up 6 bases and J gave up 6 bases; unmatched junction bases: 9. CDR1 is SGHRS, CDR2 YFSETQ, per germline. The CDR3 loop is CASKWEDRADTQYF. CDR3 DNA: TGCGCCAGCAAATGGGAGGACAGGGCCGATACGCAGTATTTT.

The table lists this clonotype with a few counts. The chain joins TRBV20-1 to TRBJ2-1; 7 bases agree with TRBD2. Germline CDR1 reads DFQATT; CDR2 reads SNEGSKA (reference sequence). The CDR3 spans 14 residues. Trimming removed 0 bases from V and 10 bases from J; junction bases left unmatched: 9. CDR3 sequence: CSARDAGARGEQFF. The CDR3, as DNA: TGCAGTGCTAGAGACGCGGGAGCCCGGGGAGAGCAGTTCTTC.

This clonotype was observed a handful of times. V and J are TRBV12-3 or TRBV12-4 and TRBJ1-3; 8 bases are a match to TRBD1. V trimming: 5 bases; J trimming: 2 bases; junction bases outside the gene matches: 2. This CDR3 contains 14 residues. The CDR3 sequence is CASSQQGAGNTIYF. CDR3 sequence (DNA): TGTGCCAGCAGTCAACAGGGGGCTGGAAACACCATATATTTT.

The chain employs TRBV5-1 and TRBJ2-7; 7 nucleotides agree with TRBD1. This CDR3 is built from 13 residues. Germline V gene lookup returns CDR1 SGHRS and CDR2 YFSETQ. The V segment lost 4 bases and the J segment 7 bases; nucleotides outside the gene matches: 8. The CDR3 region is CASSPGQSQEQYF. CDR3 DNA: TGCGCCAGCAGCCCGGGACAGTCTCAAGAGCAGTACTTC.

J is TRBJ1-1 and V is TRBV5-1; 8 positions match TRBD1. The V segment lost 4 bases and the J segment 1 base; nucleotides outside the gene matches: 6. In germline, CDR1 is SGHRS, CDR2 YFSETQ. The CDR3 has 15 residues. The chain's CDR3 is CASSPSQGGNTEAFF. CDR3 bases: TGCGCCAGCAGCCCTTCACAGGGGGGGAACACTGAAGCTTTCTTT.

V gene TRBV7-8 combines with J gene TRBJ2-5; D perhaps matches TRBD1 (5 bases). Germline V gene sequence: CDR1 SGHVS, CDR2 FQNEAQ. CDR3 length: 15 residues. The V gene lost 3 bases and the J gene lost 1 base, with 12 bases spanning the gap. The CDR3 bases are TGTGCCAGCAGCTTCGTTACAGGTGGCCAAGAGACCCAGTACTTC. It translates to CASSFVTGGQETQYF.

The sample holds a few counts of this clonotype. This rearrangement joins TRBV5-1 to TRBJ1-2, with D perhaps matching TRBD1 (5 bases). This CDR3 is 15 amino acids long. Trimming left V 0 bases short and J 2 bases short, with 11 bases between. The V gene's germline CDR1 is SGHRS and CDR2 YFSETQ. For the CDR3, the DNA is TGCGCCAGCAGCTTGGCCTTGGCAGGGAACTATGGCTACACCTTC. It is translated as CASSLALAGNYGYTF.

This clonotype occurred a few times. The chain is built from TRBV7-9 and TRBJ2-1; 9 nucleotides agree with TRBD2. In germline, CDR1 is SEHNR, CDR2 FQNEAQ (reference sequence). J gave up 2 bases and V 5 bases, and 7 bases lay outside the gene matches. The CDR3 is made up of 16 amino acids. CDR3 residues: CASSRLSGGPYNEQFF. DNA for the CDR3: TGTGCCAGCAGCCGACTTAGCGGGGGACCCTACAATGAGCAGTTCTTC.

The V and J genes are TRBV5-1 and TRBJ2-7, with 8 bases fitting TRBD1. Germline lookup yields CDR1 SGHRS and CDR2 YFSETQ. V shed 0 bases, J shed 5 bases, and the junction held 7 bases outside the gene matches. CDR3 size: 15 residues. The CDR3, as DNA: TGCGCCAGCAGCTTGGGGACAGGGCGAATCGACGAGCAGTACTTC. It yields the protein CASSLGTGRIDEQYF.

The chain joins TRBV7-2 to TRBJ2-7; the D is unclear. The CDR3 contains 13 residues. CDR1 SGHTA and CDR2 FQGNSA come from the germline V gene. Trimming removed 2 bases at V and 2 bases at J, with 7 bases between. The CDR3 DNA follows: TGTGCCAGCAGCTTATCCTCGACCTACGAGCAGTACTTC. It translates to CASSLSSTYEQYF.